This is a list of T cell receptor beta chains from one sample in a study of cytomegalovirus exposure and HLA in healthy donors. The method was immunoSEQ multiplex PCR; TCRdb's version includes in-frame clones alone and lacks a portion of them. The repertoire holds more than 60,000 clones, with more than 65% as singletons. Input material: PBMCs. The receptors were sampled from a woman in her twenties or thirties in good health and CMV-seronegative. Both conserved end residues are part of each CDR3.

TRBV4-3	TRBJ1-4	CASSQGDRATNEKLFF
TRBV11-3	TRBJ2-1	CASSLAGGYNEQFF
TRBV11-3	TRBJ2-1	CASSPSSEEQFF
TRBV5-8	TRBJ1-1	CASSFGQTNTEAFF
TRBV7-8	TRBJ1-1	CASSLETRNTEAFF
TRBV25-1	TRBJ1-4	CASSGGWGLKLFF
TRBV5-1	TRBJ2-4	CASSLGQERDIQYF
TRBV10-2	TRBJ1-2	CASRPNAGDYGYTF
TRBV2	TRBJ2-2	CASSFFLVGGELFF
TRBV18	TRBJ1-1	CASSPQGQGGTEAFF
TRBV4-1	TRBJ2-3	CASSQVVGSSGGLDTQYF
TRBV7-9	TRBJ2-7	CASSQSGGINEQYF
TRBV5-4	TRBJ2-7	CASSLATGGGAYEQYF
TRBV9	TRBJ2-1	CASSAGQGIRYNNEQFF
TRBV5-1	TRBJ1-5	CASSLESRGGQPQHF
TRBV4-1	TRBJ1-1	CASSQVGRGRTEAFF
TRBV27	TRBJ1-1	CASSWTGDAFTEAFF
TRBV6-5	TRBJ2-2	CASSYSTDTGELFF
TRBV4-3	TRBJ2-1	CASSQDYSGGANEQFF
TRBV6-1	TRBJ2-7	CASSDWRGGLYEQHF
TRBV30	TRBJ1-5	CAWSTGGDQPQHF
TRBV7-9	TRBJ1-5	CASSLVGGDQPQHF
TRBV5-4	TRBJ1-1	CASSLAAGLNTEAFF
TRBV6-6	TRBJ2-1	CASSLGLAQNREQFF
TRBV30	TRBJ2-5	CAWAESQETQYF
TRBV2	TRBJ1-1	CATTQGEGTEAFF
TRBV19	TRBJ1-1	CASSLRQGGTEAFF
TRBV11-1	TRBJ2-3	CASSLGTGTDTQYF